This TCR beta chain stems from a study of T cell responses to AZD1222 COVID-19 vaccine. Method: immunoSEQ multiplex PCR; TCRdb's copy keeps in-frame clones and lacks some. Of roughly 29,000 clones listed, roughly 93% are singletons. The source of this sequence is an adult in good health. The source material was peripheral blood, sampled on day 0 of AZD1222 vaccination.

The CDR3 DNA is TGTGCCAGCAGCGGGGGACAGGGAACCGAGCAGTACTTC. It is translated as CASSGGQGTEQYF. V is TRBV5-4 and J is TRBJ2-7, with 9 bases identical to TRBD1. CDR1 is SGHNT and CDR2 is YYREEE in the germline V gene (reference sequence). The CDR3 is 13 residues long. V lost 4 bases and J lost 6; bases outside the gene matches: 5.